Following are 16 T cell receptor beta chains from one sample sequenced in a study of T-cell reconstitution after alpha-beta-depleted transplantation in children. The library targeted TCRbeta and was prepared with unique molecular identifiers. TCRdb processed the PCR reads anew with MiXCR; each CDR3 protein has one entry. This sample carries about 250,000 distinct CDR3 sequences, 24% of them seen once, and the ten largest clones take under 5.5%. The specimen comprised PBMCs, mostly from graft donor cells, sampled 360 days after TCRalphabeta/CD19-depleted stem cell transplant. The receptors derive from a female patient under 10 years old who had a stem cell transplant for congenital amegakaryocytic thrombocytopenia, so the T cells may come from the graft donor.

V gene TRBV20-1 combines with J gene TRBJ2-3, with 14 bases that match TRBD2. Germline V gene data show CDR1 as DFQATT and CDR2 as SNEGSKA (reference sequence). The CDR3 is made up of 20 amino acids. V shed 3 bases and J 0 bases; nucleotides not matched to a gene: 14. Written as DNA, the CDR3 is TGCAGTGCTAGTCCAATAGTAGGACTAGCGGGGGGACCGAGCACAGATACGCAGTATTTT. Translation gives CSASPIVGLAGGPSTDTQYF.

The chain links TRBV29-1 to TRBJ2-1; 7 bases are shared with TRBD2. The CDR3 has 16 residues. The V segment lost 4 bases and the J segment 4 bases; nucleotides outside the gene matches: 13. The germline V gene has CDR1 SQVTM and CDR2 ANQGSEA. CDR3 sequence: CSVVPFAWGGYNEQFF. The CDR3 DNA reads as TGCAGCGTTGTACCTTTTGCGTGGGGGGGTTACAATGAGCAGTTCTTC.

The chain couples TRBV5-6 to TRBJ2-7, with unresolved D. The V gene lost 1 base and the J gene lost 3 bases, with 20 bases spanning the gap. Germline-derived CDR1 and CDR2 are SGHDT and YYEEEE. CDR3 length: 17 amino acids. CDR3 residues: CASSLREPKGRNYEQYF. The CDR3 DNA reads TGTGCCAGCAGCTTGAGGGAACCAAAGGGAAGGAACTACGAGCAGTACTTC.

This clonotype was counted a few times. The chain couples TRBV5-1 to TRBJ2-3; D unclear. V lost 2 bases, J lost 2 bases, and 9 bases lay in between. The CDR3 is 14 amino acids. Germline values: CDR1 SGHRS, CDR2 YFSETQ. Written as DNA, the CDR3 is TGCGCCAGCAGCTTCCGCTGGTCCACAGATACGCAGTATTTT. Residues: CASSFRWSTDTQYF.

This clonotype was counted between two and nine times. V usage is TRBV7-9 and J usage is TRBJ1-2; D is ambiguous. The V end lost 1 base, the J end lost 2 bases, and 8 bases lay between the germline ends. CDR1 and CDR2 from the germline V gene are SEHNR and FQNEAQ (reference sequence). CDR3 length: 14 amino acids. CDR3 coding DNA: TGTGCCAGCAGCTTAGGACAACCGAACTATGGCTACACCTTC. It encodes CASSLGQPNYGYTF.

The V gene is TRBV6-5, the J gene TRBJ2-6, with 7 positions matching TRBD1. V shed 0 bases and J 3 bases; nucleotides not matched to a gene: 5. The CDR3 totals 17 residues. Germline V CDR1 and CDR2: MNHEY, SVGAGI. The CDR3: CASSYSNRGLGANVLTF. Here the CDR3 DNA reads TGTGCCAGCAGTTACTCAAACAGGGGCCTTGGGGCCAACGTCCTGACTTTC.

The rearrangement joins TRBV15 to TRBJ2-7, with D tentatively TRBD2 (5 bases). The germline gives CDR1 LNHNV, CDR2 YYDKDF (reference sequence). V shed 0 bases and J shed 7 bases, with 19 bases lying between them. The CDR3 has 16 residues. The CDR3 DNA sequence: TGTGCCACCAGCAGAGATCTGCCTCAAGCGTCGGGGGAGCAGTACTTC. This codes for CATSRDLPQASGEQYF.

This clonotype appeared a few times. The V and J genes are TRBV12-3 or TRBV12-4 and TRBJ2-2, with a possible D match to TRBD2 (5 bases). The CDR3 extends over 15 amino acids. V was cut by 5 bases and J by 4 bases, with 14 bases left in between. The CDR3, as DNA: TGTGCCAGCAGTCCCCGTGGAGGAGTCACCGGGGAGCTGTTTTTT. Residues: CASSPRGGVTGELFF.

This clonotype was detected a few times. The CDR3 is CASSYPKGGTRSLRKFF. For the CDR3, the DNA is TGTGCCAGCAGTTACCCGAAGGGGGGAACCCGGTCTCTTCGCAAGTTCTTC. The chain links TRBV6-5 to TRBJ2-1; D possibly matches TRBD1 or TRBD2 (6 bases each). The CDR3 totals 17 residues. Trimming stripped 2 bases from V and 14 bases from J, with 28 bases between. Germline V CDR1 and CDR2: MNHEY, SVGAGI.

The rearrangement uses TRBV29-1 and TRBJ2-7; 9 bases map to TRBD1. CDR1 and CDR2 from the germline V gene are SQVTM and ANQGSEA. Losses at the gene ends were 3 bases for V and 2 bases for J; bases not matched to a gene: 2. The CDR3 consists of 13 residues. The CDR3 here is CSVEGQGPYEQYF. CDR3 bases: TGCAGCGTTGAGGGACAGGGCCCCTACGAGCAGTACTTC.

This clonotype has at least ten counts. The gene calls are TRBV29-1 and TRBJ1-1, with a weak D call TRBD1 (5 bases). CDR1 is SQVTM, CDR2 ANQGSEA, per germline. The V and J ends lost 7 bases and 4 bases respectively, with 13 bases between them. The CDR3 totals 12 residues. CDR3: CSAPGDGTEAFF. In nucleotides, the CDR3 is TGCAGCGCTCCTGGGGACGGCACTGAAGCTTTCTTT.

The chain has TRBV6-6 and TRBJ2-5; possible D gene TRBD2, 6 bases. CDR1 MNHNY and CDR2 SVGAGI come from the germline V gene (reference sequence). Between the trimmed V and J ends, which lost 10 bases and 5 bases, there was a span of 14 bases. This CDR3 region has 12 residues. CDR3: CATSQGGETQYF. The DNA of the CDR3 is TGTGCCACCTCGCAAGGAGGGGAGACCCAGTACTTC.

This clonotype was detected a few times. The rearrangement joins TRBV7-8 to TRBJ2-7; the match to TRBD2 covers 11 bases. Germline CDR1 and CDR2: SGHVS and FQNEAQ. The CDR3 sequence is 16 residues long. Germline trimming cut 5 bases from V and 3 bases from J; bases unmatched to any gene: 9. The chain's CDR3 is CASSPRLAGGGYEQYF. In DNA form, the CDR3 reads TGTGCCAGCAGCCCCCGGCTAGCGGGAGGAGGCTACGAGCAGTACTTC. Filled out from reference TRBV7-8 and TRBJ2-7, the complete variable domain reads GAGVSQSPRYKVAKRGQDVALRCDPISGHVSLFWYQQALGQGPEFLTYFQNEAQLDKSGLPSDRFFAERPEGSVSTLKIQRTQQEDSAVYLCASSPRLAGGGYEQYFGPGTRLTVT.

The V call is TRBV29-1, the J call TRBJ1-6; maybe TRBD1 (5 bases). Between the trimmed V and J ends, which lost 0 bases and 9 bases, there was a span of 9 bases. The germline CDR1 and CDR2 sequences are SQVTM and ANQGSEA. The CDR3 has 13 residues. Written as DNA, the CDR3 is TGCAGCGTTGAAGACAGGGCCGGTTCACCCCTCCACTTT. Translation: CSVEDRAGSPLHF.

The chain employs TRBV5-1 and TRBJ2-7; 8 bases are a match to TRBD2. V lost 0 bases to trimming and J lost 3 bases; unmatched junction nucleotides: 20. This CDR3 comprises 20 residues. Germline CDR1 SGHRS, CDR2 YFSETQ. CDR3 nucleotide sequence: TGCGCCAGCAGCTTGGATCCGCGAAGGTTGAGATCGGCGGGGGGCTACGAGCAGTACTTC. It translates to CASSLDPRRLRSAGGYEQYF.

This chain uses TRBV7-6 with TRBJ2-2; 8 bases are shared with TRBD2. Germline assignment: CDR1 SGHVS and CDR2 FNYEAQ. The length of the CDR3 is 14 residues. J was trimmed by 7 bases and V by 6 bases; bases with no gene match: 7. CDR3 residues: CASRFSGEGGELFF. The DNA for the CDR3 is TGTGCCAGCAGATTTAGCGGGGAAGGCGGGGAGCTGTTTTTT.